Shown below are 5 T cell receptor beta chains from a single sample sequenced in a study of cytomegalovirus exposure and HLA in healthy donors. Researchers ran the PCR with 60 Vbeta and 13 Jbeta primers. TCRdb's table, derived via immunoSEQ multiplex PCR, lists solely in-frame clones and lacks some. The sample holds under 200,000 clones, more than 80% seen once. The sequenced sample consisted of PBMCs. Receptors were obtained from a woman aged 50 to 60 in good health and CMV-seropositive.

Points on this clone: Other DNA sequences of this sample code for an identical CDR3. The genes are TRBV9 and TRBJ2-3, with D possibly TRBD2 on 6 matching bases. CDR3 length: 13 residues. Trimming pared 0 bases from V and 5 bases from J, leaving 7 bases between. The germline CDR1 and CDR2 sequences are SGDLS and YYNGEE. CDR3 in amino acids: CASSVGGGDTQYF. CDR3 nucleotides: TGTGCCAGCAGCGTAGGGGGAGGAGATACGCAGTATTTT.

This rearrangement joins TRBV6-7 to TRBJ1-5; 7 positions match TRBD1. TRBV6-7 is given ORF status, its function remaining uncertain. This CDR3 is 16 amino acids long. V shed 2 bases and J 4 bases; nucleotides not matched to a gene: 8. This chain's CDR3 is CASSYPTQGENQPQHF. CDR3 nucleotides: TGTGCCAGCAGTTACCCAACTCAGGGGGAAAATCAGCCCCAGCATTTT.

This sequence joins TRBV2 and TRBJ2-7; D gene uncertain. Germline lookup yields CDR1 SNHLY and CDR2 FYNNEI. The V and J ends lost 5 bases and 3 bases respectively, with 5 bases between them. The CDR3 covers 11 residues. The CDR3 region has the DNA TGTGCCAGCAGTCAGTACTACGAGCAGTACTTC. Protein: CASSQYYEQYF. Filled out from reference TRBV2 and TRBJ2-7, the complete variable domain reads EPEVTQTPSHQVTQMGQEVILRCVPISNHLYFYWYRQILGQKVEFLVSFYNNEISEKSEIFDDQFSVERPDGSNFTLKIRSTKLEDSAMYFCASSQYYEQYFGPGTRLTVT.

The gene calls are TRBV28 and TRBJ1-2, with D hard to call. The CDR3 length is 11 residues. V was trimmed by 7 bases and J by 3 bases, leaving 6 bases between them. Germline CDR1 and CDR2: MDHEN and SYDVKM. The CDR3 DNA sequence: TGTGCCAGCAACAGTGACTATGGCTACACCTTC. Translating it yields CASNSDYGYTF.

CDR3 residues: CASSTWTSGGVTDTQYF. DNA of the CDR3: TGTGCCAGCAGCACCTGGACTAGCGGGGGGGTCACAGATACGCAGTATTTT. J is TRBJ2-3 and V is TRBV5-4, with 15 bases identical to TRBD2. This CDR3 spans 17 amino acids. Trimming removed 4 bases from V and 2 bases from J; junction bases left unmatched: 5. The germline V gene has CDR1 SGHNT and CDR2 YYREEE (reference sequence).